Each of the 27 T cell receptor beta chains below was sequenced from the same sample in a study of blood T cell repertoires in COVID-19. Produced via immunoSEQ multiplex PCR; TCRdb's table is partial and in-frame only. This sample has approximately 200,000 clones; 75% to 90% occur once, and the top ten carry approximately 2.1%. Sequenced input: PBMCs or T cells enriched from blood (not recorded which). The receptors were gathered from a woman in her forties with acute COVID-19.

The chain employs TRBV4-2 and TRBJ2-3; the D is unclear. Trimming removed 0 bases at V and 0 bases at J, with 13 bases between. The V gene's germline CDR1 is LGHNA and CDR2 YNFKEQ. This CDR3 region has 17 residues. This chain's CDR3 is CASSQDIAPGSTDTQYF. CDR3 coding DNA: TGTGCCAGCAGCCAAGATATAGCCCCCGGGAGCACAGATACGCAGTATTTT.

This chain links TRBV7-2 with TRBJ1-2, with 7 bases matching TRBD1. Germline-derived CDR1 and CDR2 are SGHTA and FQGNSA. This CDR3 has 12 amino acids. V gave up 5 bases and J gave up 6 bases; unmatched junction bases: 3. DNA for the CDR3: TGTGCCAGCAGCCTCCAGGGGGATGGCTACACCTTC. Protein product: CASSLQGDGYTF.

The CDR3 bases are TGTGCCAGCTCCTTGAGCGGAACCTACGAGCAGTACTTC. Translation gives CASSLSGTYEQYF. The chain uses TRBV12-3 or TRBV12-4 and TRBJ2-7; tentatively, D is TRBD2 (5 bases). With 8 bases removed from V and 2 bases from J, the gap between germline ends came to 13 bases. This CDR3 region has 13 residues.

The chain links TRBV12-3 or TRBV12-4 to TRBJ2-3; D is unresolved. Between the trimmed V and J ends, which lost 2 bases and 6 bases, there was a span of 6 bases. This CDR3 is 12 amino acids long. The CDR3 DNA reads TGTGCCAGCAGTTTAAGTGCGGATACGCAGTATTTT. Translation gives CASSLSADTQYF.

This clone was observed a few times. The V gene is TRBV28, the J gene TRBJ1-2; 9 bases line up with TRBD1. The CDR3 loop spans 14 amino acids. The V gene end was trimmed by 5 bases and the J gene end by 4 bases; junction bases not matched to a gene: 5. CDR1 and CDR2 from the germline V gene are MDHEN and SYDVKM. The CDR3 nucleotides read TGTGCCAGCAGTGATACAGGGGGCCCCTATGGCTACACCTTC. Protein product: CASSDTGGPYGYTF.

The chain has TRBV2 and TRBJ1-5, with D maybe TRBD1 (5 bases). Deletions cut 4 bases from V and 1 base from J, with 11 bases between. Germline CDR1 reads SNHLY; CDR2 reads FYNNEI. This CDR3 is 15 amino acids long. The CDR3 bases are TGTGCCAGCAGTGTGTTTCGGGGGAGCAATCAGCCCCAGCATTTT. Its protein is CASSVFRGSNQPQHF.

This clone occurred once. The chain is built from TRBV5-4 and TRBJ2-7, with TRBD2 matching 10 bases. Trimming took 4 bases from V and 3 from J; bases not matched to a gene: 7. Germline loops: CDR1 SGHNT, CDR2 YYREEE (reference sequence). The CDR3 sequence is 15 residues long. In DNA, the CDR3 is TGTGCCAGCAGCCCTAGCGGGAGTGCCTACTACGAGCAGTACTTC. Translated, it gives CASSPSGSAYYEQYF.

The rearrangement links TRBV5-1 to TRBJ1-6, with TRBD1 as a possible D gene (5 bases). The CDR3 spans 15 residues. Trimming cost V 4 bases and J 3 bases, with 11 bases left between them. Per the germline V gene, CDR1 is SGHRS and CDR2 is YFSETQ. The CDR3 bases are TGCGCCAGCAGCACCCGACAGAACTATAATTCACCCCTCCACTTT. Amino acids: CASSTRQNYNSPLHF.

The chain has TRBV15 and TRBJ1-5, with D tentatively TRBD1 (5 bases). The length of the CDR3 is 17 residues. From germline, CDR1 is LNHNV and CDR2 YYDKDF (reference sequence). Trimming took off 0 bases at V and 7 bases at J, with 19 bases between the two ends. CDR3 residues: CATSRDLTMGGYQPQHF. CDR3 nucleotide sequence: TGTGCCACCAGCAGAGATCTGACGATGGGGGGGTACCAGCCCCAGCATTTT.

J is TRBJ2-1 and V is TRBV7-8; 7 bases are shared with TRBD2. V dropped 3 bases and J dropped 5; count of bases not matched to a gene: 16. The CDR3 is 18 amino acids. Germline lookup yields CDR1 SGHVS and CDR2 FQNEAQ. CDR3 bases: TGTGCCAGCAGCTTGACCATCCGACTAGCTCTCGAACACAATGAGCAGTTCTTC. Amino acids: CASSLTIRLALEHNEQFF.

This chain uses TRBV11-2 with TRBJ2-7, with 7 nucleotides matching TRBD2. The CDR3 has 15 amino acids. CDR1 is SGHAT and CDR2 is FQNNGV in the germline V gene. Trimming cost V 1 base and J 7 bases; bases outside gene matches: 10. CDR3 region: CASSLGPSASGEQYF. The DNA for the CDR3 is TGTGCCAGCAGCTTAGGCCCCTCGGCTAGCGGTGAGCAGTACTTC.

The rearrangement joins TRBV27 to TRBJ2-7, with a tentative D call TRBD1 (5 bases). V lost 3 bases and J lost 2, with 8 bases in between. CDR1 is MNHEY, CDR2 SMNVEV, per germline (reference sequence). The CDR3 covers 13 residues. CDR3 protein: CASSFSDTYEQYF. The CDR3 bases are TGTGCCAGCAGTTTCTCGGACACCTACGAGCAGTACTTC.

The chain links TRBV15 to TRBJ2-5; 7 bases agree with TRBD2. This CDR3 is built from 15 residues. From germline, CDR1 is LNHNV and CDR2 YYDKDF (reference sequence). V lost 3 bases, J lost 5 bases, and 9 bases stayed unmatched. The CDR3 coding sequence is TGTGCCACCAGCAGGCAACCGGGGAGGGTGGAGACCCAGTACTTC. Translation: CATSRQPGRVETQYF.

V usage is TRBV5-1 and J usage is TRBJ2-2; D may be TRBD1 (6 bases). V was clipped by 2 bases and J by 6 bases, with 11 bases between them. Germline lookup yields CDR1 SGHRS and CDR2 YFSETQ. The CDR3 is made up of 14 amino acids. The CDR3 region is CASSFRGFSGELFF. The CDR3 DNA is TGCGCCAGCAGCTTCAGGGGATTTTCCGGGGAGCTGTTTTTT.

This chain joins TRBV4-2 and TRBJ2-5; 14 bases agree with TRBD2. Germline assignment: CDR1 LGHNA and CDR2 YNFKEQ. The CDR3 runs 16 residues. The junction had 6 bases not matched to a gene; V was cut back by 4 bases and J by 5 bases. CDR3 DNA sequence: TGTGCCAGCAGCCTAAGCGGGACTAGCGGGGGTGAGACCCAGTACTTC. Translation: CASSLSGTSGGETQYF.

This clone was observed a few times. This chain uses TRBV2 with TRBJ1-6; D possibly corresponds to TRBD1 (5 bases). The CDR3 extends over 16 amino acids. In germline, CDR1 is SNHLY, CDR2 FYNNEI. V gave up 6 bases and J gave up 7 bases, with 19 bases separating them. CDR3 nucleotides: TGTGCCAGCAGGGTGACGGGACTCGGGGTCAATTCACCCCTCCACTTT. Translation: CASRVTGLGVNSPLHF.

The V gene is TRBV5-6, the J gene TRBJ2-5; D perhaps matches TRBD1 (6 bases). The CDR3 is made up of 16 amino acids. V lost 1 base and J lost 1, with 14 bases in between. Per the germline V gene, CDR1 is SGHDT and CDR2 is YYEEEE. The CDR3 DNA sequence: TGTGCCAGCAGCTTGCAACGGGACACGGCCCAAGAGACCCAGTACTTC. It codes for CASSLQRDTAQETQYF.

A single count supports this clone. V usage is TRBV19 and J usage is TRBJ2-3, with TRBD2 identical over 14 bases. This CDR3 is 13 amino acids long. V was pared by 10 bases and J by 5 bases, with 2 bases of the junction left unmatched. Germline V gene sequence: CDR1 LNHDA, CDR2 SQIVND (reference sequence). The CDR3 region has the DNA TGTGCCACAGGACTAGCGGGAGGAGATACGCAGTATTTT. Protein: CATGLAGGDTQYF.

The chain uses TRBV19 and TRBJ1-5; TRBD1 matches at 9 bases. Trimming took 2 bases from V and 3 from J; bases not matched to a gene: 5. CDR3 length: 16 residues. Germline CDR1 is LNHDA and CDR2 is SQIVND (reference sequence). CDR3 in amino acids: CASSIRRDRVNQPQHF. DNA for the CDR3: TGTGCCAGTAGTATAAGAAGGGACAGGGTCAATCAGCCCCAGCATTTT.

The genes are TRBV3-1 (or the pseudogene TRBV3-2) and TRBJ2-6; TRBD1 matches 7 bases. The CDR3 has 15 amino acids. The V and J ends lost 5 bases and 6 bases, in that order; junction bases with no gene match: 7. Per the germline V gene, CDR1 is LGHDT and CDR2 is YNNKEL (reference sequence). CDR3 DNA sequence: TGTGCCAGCAGCAGACAGGGTTTGGAGGCCAACGTCCTGACTTTC. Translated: CASSRQGLEANVLTF.

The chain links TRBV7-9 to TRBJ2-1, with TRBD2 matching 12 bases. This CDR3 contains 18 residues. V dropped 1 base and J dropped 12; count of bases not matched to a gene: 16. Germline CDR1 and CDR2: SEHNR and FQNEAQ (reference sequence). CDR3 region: CASSLGRTSGVPNEWQFF. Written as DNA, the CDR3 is TGTGCCAGCAGCTTAGGAAGGACTAGCGGGGTTCCTAATGAGTGGCAGTTCTTC.

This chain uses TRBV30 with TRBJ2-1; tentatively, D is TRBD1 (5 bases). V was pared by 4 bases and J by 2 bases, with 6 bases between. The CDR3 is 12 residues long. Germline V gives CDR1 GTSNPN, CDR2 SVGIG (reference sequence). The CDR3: CAWKDTYNEQFF. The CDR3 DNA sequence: TGTGCCTGGAAGGACACCTACAATGAGCAGTTCTTC.

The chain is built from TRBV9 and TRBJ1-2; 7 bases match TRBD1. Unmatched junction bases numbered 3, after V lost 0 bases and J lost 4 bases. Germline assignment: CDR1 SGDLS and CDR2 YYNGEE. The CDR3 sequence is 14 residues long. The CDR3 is CASSVAEGAYGYTF. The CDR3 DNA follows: TGTGCCAGCAGCGTAGCGGAGGGGGCCTATGGCTACACCTTC. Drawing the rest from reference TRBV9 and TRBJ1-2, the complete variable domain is DSGVTQTPKHLITATGQRVTLRCSPRSGDLSVYWYQQSLDQGLQFLIQYYNGEERAKGNILERFSAQQFPDLHSELNLSSLELGDSALYFCASSVAEGAYGYTFGSGTRLTVV.

CDR3 DNA sequence: TGCAGCGTTGAAGGGTGGACTAGCGGGAGGGGCAATGAGCAGTTCTTC. Translating gives CSVEGWTSGRGNEQFF. The rearrangement uses TRBV29-1 and TRBJ2-1, with 15 bases fitting TRBD2. The CDR3 has 16 amino acids. V dropped 1 base and J dropped 6; count of bases not matched to a gene: 4. Germline loops: CDR1 SQVTM, CDR2 ANQGSEA.

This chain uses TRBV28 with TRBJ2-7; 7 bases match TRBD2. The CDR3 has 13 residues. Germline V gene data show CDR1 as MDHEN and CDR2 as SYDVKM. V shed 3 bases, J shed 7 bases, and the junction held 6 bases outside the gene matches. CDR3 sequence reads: CASSLDGGFEQYF. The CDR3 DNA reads TGTGCCAGCAGTTTGGACGGGGGGTTTGAGCAGTACTTC.

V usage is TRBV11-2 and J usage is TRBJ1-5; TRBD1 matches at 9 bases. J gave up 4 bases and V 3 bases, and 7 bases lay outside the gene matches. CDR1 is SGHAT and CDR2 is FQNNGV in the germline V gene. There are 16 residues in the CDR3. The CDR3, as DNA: TGTGCCAGCAGCTTGGGAACCGGGACAGGGAATCAGCCCCAGCATTTT. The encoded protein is CASSLGTGTGNQPQHF. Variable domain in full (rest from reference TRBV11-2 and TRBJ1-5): EAGVAQSPRYKIIEKRQSVAFWCNPISGHATLYWYQQILGQGPKLLIQFQNNGVVDDSQLPKDRFSAERLKGVDSTLKIQPAKLEDSAVYLCASSLGTGTGNQPQHFGDGTRLSIL.

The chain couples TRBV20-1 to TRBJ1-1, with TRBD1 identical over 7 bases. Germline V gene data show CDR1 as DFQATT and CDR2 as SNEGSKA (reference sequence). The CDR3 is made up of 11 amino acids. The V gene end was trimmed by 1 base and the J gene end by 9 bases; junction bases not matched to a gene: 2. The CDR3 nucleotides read TGCAGTGCTAGAGGGGGACAGCAAGCTTTCTTT. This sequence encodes CSARGGQQAFF.